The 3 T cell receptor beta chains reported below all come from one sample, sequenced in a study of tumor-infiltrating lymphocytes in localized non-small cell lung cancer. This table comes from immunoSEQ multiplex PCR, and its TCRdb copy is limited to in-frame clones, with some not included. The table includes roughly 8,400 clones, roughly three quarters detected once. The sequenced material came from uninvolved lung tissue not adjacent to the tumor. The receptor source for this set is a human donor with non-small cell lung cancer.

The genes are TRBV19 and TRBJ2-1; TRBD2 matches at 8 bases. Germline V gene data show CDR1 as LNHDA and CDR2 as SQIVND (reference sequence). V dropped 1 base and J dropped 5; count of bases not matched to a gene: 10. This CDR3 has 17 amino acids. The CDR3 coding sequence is TGTGCCAGTAGTATAGGCGAGGGGCTTAGCGGGAACAATGAGCAGTTCTTC. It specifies CASSIGEGLSGNNEQFF.

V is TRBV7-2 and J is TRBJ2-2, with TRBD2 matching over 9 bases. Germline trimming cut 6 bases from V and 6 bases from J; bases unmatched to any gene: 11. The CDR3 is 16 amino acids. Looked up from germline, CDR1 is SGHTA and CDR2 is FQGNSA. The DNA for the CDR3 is TGTGCCAGCAGGGCCCCGGGAATAGCGGGAGCCGGGGAGCTGTTTTTT. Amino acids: CASRAPGIAGAGELFF.

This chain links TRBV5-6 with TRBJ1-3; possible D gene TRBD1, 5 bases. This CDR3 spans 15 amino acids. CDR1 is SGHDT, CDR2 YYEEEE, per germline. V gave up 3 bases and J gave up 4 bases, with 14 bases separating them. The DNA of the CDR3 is TGTGCCAGCAGCTCACCGGACACGTCGGGAAACACCATATATTTT. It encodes CASSSPDTSGNTIYF.